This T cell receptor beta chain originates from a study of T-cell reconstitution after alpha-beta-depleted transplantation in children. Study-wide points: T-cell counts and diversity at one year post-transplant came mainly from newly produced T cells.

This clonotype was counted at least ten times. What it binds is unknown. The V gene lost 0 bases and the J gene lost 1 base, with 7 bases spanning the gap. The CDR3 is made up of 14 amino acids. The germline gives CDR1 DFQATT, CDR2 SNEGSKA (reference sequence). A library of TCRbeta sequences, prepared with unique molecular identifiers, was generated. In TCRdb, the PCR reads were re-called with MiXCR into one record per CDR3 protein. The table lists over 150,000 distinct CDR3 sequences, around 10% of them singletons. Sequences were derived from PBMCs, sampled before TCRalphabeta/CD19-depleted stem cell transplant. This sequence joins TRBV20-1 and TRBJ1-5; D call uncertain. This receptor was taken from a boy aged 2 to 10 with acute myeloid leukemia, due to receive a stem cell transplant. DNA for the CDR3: TGCAGTGCTAGAGATTTAGGCAGCAATCAGCCCCAGCATTTT. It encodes CSARDLGSNQPQHF.